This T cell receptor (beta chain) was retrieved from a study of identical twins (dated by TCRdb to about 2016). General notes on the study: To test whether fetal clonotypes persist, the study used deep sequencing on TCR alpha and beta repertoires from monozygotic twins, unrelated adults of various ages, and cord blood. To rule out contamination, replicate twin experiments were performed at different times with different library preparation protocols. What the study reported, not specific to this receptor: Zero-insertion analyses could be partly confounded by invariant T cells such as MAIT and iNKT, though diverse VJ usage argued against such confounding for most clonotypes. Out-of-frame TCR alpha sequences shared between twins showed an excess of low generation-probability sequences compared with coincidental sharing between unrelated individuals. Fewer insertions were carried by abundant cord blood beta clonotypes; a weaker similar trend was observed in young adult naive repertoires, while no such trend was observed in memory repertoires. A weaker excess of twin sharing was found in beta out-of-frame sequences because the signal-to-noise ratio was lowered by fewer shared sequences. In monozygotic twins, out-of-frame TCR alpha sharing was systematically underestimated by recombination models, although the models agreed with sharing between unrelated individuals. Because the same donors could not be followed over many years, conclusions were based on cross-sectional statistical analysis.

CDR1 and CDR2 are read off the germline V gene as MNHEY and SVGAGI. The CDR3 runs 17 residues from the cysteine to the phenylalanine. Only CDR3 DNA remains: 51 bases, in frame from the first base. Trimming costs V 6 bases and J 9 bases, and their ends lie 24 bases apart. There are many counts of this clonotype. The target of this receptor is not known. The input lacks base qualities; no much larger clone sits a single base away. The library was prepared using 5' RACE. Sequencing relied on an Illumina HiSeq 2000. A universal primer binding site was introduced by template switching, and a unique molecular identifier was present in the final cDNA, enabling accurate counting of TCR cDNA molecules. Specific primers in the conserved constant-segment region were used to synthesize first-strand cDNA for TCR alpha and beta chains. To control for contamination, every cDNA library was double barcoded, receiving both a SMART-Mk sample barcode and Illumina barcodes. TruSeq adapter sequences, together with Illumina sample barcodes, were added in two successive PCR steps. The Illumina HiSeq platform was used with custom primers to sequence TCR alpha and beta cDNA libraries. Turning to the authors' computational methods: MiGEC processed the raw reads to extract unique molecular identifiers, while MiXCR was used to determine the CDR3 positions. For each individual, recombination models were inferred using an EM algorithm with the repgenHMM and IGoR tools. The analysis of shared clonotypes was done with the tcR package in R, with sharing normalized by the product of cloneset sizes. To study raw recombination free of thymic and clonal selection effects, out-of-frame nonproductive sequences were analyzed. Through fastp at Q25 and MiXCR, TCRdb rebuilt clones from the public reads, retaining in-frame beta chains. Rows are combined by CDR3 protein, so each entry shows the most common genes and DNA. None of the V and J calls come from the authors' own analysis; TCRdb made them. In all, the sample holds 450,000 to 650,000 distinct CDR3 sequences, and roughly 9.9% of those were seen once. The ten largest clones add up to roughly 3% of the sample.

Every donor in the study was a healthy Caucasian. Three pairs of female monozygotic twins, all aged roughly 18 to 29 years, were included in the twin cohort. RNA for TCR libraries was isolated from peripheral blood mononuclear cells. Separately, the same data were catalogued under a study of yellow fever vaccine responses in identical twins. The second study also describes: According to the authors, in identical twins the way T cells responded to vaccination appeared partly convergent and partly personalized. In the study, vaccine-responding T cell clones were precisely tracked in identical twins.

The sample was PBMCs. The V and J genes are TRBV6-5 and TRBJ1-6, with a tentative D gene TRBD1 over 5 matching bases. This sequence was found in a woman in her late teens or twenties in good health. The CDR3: CASSLLPSGREGSPLHF. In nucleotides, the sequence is TGTGCCAGCAGCTTGCTCCCCTCGGGCAGGGAAGGTTCACCCCTCCACTTT.